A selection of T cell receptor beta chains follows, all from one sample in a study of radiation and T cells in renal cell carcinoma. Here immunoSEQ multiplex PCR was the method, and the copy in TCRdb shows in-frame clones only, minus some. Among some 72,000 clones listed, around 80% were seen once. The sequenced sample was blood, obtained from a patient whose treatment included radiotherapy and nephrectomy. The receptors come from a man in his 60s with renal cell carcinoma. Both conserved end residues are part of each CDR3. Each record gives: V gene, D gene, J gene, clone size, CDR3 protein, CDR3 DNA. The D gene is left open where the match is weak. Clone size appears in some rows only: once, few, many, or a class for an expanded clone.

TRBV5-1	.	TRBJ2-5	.	CASSIPGGQQETQYF	TGCGCCAGCAGCATACCCGGAGGCCAGCAAGAGACCCAGTACTTC
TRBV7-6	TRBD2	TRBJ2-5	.	CASSFSPTGGSIVETQYF	TGTGCCAGCAGCTTTTCCCCGACGGGCGGGAGTATAGTAGAGACCCAGTACTTC
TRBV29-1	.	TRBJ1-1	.	CSVQIGAGDAFF	TGCAGCGTACAGATTGGGGCCGGGGACGCTTTCTTT
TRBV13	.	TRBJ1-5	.	CASSVRTDHQPQHF	TGTGCCAGCAGCGTTCGGACAGACCATCAGCCCCAGCATTTT
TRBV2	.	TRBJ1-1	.	CASGDSRLGGTEAFF	TGTGCCAGCGGCGACAGTCGGTTGGGGGGGACTGAAGCTTTCTTT
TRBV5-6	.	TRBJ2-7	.	CASSLAPGTLSYEQYF	TGTGCCAGCAGCTTGGCCCCGGGAACCCTTTCCTACGAGCAGTACTTC
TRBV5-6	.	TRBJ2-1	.	CASSLGSGAYNEQFF	TGTGCCAGCAGCTTGGGTAGCGGAGCGTACAATGAGCAGTTCTTC
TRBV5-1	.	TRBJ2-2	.	CASSWGSDTGELFF	TGCGCCAGCAGCTGGGGTTCTGACACCGGGGAGCTGTTTTTT
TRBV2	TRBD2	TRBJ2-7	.	CASSDGTSGTTYEQYF	TGTGCCAGCAGTGATGGGACTAGCGGGACCACCTACGAGCAGTACTTC
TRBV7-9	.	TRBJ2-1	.	CASSSRGSSYNEQFF	TGTGCCAGCAGCTCGCGGGGAAGCTCCTACAATGAGCAGTTCTTC
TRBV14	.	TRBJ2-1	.	CASSQALVGEQFF	TGTGCCAGCAGCCAAGCTTTAGTAGGCGAGCAGTTCTTC
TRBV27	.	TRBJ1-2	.	CASSLYPGYGYTF	TGTGCCAGCAGTTTATACCCCGGATATGGCTACACCTTC
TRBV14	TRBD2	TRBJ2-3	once	CASSRLAGGTDTQYF	TGTGCCAGCAGTCGACTAGCGGGTGGGACAGATACGCAGTATTTT
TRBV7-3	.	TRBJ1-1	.	CASSPSPTVISRTEAFF	TGTGCCAGCAGCCCCTCCCCGACAGTGATCAGCCGCACTGAAGCTTTCTTT
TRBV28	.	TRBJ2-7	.	CASSLRGTTYEQYF	TGTGCCAGCAGTTTAAGGGGAACCACCTACGAGCAGTACTTC
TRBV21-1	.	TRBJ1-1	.	CASSPGRGNTEAFF	TGTGCCAGCAGCCCCGGGCGGGGAAACACTGAAGCTTTCTTT
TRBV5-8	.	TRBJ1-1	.	CASSLASFAAEAFF	TGTGCCAGCAGCTTGGCCTCCTTCGCGGCTGAAGCTTTCTTT
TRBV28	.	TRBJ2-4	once	CASRGTDLAKNIQYF	TGTGCCAGCAGGGGGACGGATCTAGCCAAAAACATTCAGTACTTC
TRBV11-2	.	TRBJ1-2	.	CASSSQGEGYTF	TGTGCCAGCAGCTCCCAGGGTGAGGGCTACACCTTC
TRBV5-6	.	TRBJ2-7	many	CASSLENRGGYEQYF	TGTGCCAGCAGCTTGGAGAATAGGGGAGGCTACGAGCAGTACTTC
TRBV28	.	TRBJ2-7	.	CASSPPGTSSREQYF	TGTGCCAGCAGTCCCCCCGGGACCTCTTCTCGCGAGCAGTACTTC
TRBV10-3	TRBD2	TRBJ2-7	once	CAISEVTGTSFHEQYF	TGTGCCATCAGTGAGGTTACCGGGACTAGCTTCCACGAGCAGTACTTC
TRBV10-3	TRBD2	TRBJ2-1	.	CAITRTIAGVNEQFF	TGTGCCATCACCCGAACAATAGCGGGAGTAAATGAGCAGTTCTTC
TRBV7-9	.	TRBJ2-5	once	CASSLALIPRAWETQYF	TGTGCCAGCAGCTTAGCGCTTATACCGAGGGCTTGGGAGACCCAGTACTTC
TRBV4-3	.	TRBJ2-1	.	CASSQGRDTYNEQFF	TGCGCCAGCAGCCAAGGTCGGGATACCTACAATGAGCAGTTCTTC
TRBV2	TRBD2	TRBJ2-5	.	CASRTSGRAEETQYF	TGTGCCAGCAGAACTAGCGGGAGGGCCGAAGAGACCCAGTACTTC
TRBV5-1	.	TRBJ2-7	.	CASSLDESLSRDYEQYF	TGCGCCAGCAGCTTGGATGAGTCTTTGTCGCGGGACTACGAGCAGTACTTC
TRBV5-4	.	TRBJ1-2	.	CASSSLLGRDYGYTF	TGTGCCAGCAGCTCCCTCCTGGGACGGGACTATGGCTACACCTTC
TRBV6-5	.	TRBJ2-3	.	CASGRQASTDTQYF	TGTGCCAGCGGTCGCCAAGCTAGCACAGATACGCAGTATTTT
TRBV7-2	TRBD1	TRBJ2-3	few	CASSGTGVSDTQYF	TGTGCCAGCAGCGGGACAGGGGTGTCAGATACGCAGTATTTT
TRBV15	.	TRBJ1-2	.	CATSRDLSGTGYTF	TGTGCCACCAGCAGAGATCTAAGCGGGACTGGCTACACCTTC
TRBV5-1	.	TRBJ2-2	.	CASSLDSLNTGELFF	TGCGCCAGCAGCTTGGACTCCCTGAACACCGGGGAGCTGTTTTTT
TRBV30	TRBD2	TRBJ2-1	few	CAWTSGRNEQFF	TGTGCCTGGACTAGCGGGAGGAATGAGCAGTTCTTC
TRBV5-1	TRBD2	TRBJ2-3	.	CASGLAGGRSTDTQYF	TGCGCCAGCGGACTAGCGGGAGGGCGTAGCACAGATACGCAGTATTTT
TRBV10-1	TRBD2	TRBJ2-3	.	CASSEGLAATDTQYF	TGCGCCAGCAGTGAAGGACTAGCGGCCACAGATACGCAGTATTTT